This T cell receptor (beta chain) comes out of a study of early T cells in non-severe SARS-CoV-2 infection. Whole-study context: The study sequenced bulk RNA from unsorted whole blood, with chains unpaired.

Per germline, CDR1 SSHAT and CDR2 FNYEAQ (reference sequence). The CDR3 is 15 residues long. With regard to this clonotype: The antigen remains unidentified. The junction and the germline gene differ at one end; a read error may be behind it.

Broader study findings: Comparison of clonotypes with VDJdb favored anti-spike CD8 responses while missing private and CD4 specificities.

Attachment of unique molecular identifiers to individual cDNA molecules was performed. Using its own MiXCR run on the 5' RACE reads, TCRdb lists one record per CDR3 protein. The sample comprises 55,000 to 70,000 distinct CDR3 sequences, over 10% of which are singletons, and approximately 4.8% rests with the top ten. V and J are TRBV7-7 and TRBJ2-5; TRBD1 matches 9 bases. The TCR originated in an adult who was a healthcare worker with PCR-confirmed SARS-CoV-2 infection or an uninfected control (not recorded which). The sample consisted of whole blood. DNA for the CDR3: TGTGCTAGCAGCTTAGGGACAGGGAGCCAAGAGACCCAGTACTTC. It is translated as CASSLGTGSQETQYF.